The clone carrying this TCR beta chain was found a few times. Germline V lookup: CDR1 SGHRS, CDR2 YFSETQ. V dropped 0 bases and J dropped 3 bases, with 10 bases sitting between them. The CDR3 length is 14 residues. TCRdb analysed the RT-PCR reads with MiXCR anew, one entry per CDR3 protein. This sample has about 680,000 distinct CDR3 sequences; 14% occur once, and the top ten carry 3% to 4.5%. The specimen was memory CD4+ T cells from blood. This sequence joins TRBV5-1 and TRBJ2-7; the D is unclear. The origin of this receptor is a female donor in good health, serving as a healthy control. This chain's CDR3 is CASSLDSHIYEQYF. The CDR3 bases are TGCGCCAGCAGCTTGGACTCACATATCTACGAGCAGTACTTC.